The TCR beta chain described here comes from a study of T-cell memory formation after mild COVID-19. Study-wide context: TCR clusters were mostly donor specific.

TCRdb re-derived calls from the 5' RACE reads in MiXCR, one entry per CDR3 protein. The sample carries 400,000 or so distinct CDR3 sequences, around 20% recorded once. The receptor's source is an adult woman who had mild COVID-19 (a few samples of this study predate the infection). Cell type and time point are not known. The source material was PBMCs or a T cell subset sorted from them (not recorded which).

CDR3 loop: CATSETRRLETQYF. The CDR3 nucleotides are TGTGCCACCAGTGAGACGAGGAGGTTGGAGACCCAGTACTTC. The chain uses TRBV24-1 and TRBJ2-5, with D perhaps matching TRBD2 (5 bases). In germline, CDR1 is KGHDR, CDR2 SFDVKD. The V and J ends lost 4 bases and 5 bases respectively, with 13 bases between them. The CDR3 loop spans 14 amino acids.